This TCR beta chain derives from a study of T-cell reconstitution after alpha-beta-depleted transplantation in children. In the case of this clonotype: Its antigen is not known.

Unique molecular identifiers were built into the TCRbeta library. TCRdb passed the PCR reads through MiXCR, listing each CDR3 protein once. The sample shows about 980,000 distinct CDR3 sequences, about 29% of them seen only once. Trimming pared 5 bases from V and 1 base from J, leaving 20 bases between. This CDR3 has 17 amino acids. From germline, CDR1 is LNHNV and CDR2 YYDKDF (reference sequence). Whole-study results and caveats: Most T-cell counts and diversity one year after the transplant came from T cells that were newly produced. Expanded graft clones, several hundred of them, were reportedly the source of alpha-beta T cells about two months after transplant. Where some patients showed high TCRbeta diversity at day 60, it came from recipient T cells and thymic progenitors that had survived.

The specimen comprised PBMCs, mostly from graft donor cells, sampled 360 days after TCRalphabeta/CD19-depleted stem cell transplant. This receptor was taken from a boy under two years old who had a stem cell transplant for SCID, so the T cells may come from the graft donor. The V and J genes are TRBV15 and TRBJ1-2; TRBD1 is a possible D gene (6 bases). The CDR3 DNA follows: TGTGCCACCAGCCCCCATGGGGACACCGAAATTAACTATGGCTACACCTTC. This encodes CATSPHGDTEINYGYTF.